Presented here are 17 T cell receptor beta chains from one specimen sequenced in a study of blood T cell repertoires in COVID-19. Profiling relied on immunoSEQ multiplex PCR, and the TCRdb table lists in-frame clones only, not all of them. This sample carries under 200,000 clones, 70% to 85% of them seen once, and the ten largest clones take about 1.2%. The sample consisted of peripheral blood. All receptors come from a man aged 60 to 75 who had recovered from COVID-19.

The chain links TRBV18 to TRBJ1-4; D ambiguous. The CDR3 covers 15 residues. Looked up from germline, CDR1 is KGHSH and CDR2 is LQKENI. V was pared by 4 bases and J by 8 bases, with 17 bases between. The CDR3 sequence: CASSQLKSGEEKLFF. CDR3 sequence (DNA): TGTGCCAGCTCACAACTAAAAAGTGGTGAGGAAAAACTGTTTTTT.

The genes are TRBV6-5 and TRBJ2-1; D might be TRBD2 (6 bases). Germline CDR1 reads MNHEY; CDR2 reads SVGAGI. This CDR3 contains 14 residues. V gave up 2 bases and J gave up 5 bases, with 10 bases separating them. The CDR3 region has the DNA TGTGCCAGCAGTTACACTCCGGGGGACAATGAGCAGTTCTTC. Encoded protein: CASSYTPGDNEQFF.

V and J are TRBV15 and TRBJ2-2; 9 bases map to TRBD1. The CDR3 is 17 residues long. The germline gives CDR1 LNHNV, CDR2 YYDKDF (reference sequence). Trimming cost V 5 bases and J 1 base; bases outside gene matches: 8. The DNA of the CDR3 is TGTGCCACCAGCTCTTCCCCGGGACAGGGGAACACCGGGGAGCTGTTTTTT. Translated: CATSSSPGQGNTGELFF.

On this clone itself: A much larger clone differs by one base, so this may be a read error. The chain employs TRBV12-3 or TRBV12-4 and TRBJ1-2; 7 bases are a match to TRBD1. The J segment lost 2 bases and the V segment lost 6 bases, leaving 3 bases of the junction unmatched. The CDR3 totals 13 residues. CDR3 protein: CASSPTGNYGYTF. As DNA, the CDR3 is TGTGCCAGCAGCCCGACAGGGAACTATGGCTACACCTTC.

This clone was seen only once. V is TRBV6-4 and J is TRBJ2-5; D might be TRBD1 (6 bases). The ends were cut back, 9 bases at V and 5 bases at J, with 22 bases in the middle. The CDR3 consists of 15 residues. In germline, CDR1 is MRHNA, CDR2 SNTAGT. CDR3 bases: TGTGCCAGACATAACGGGGACAACCTTGGCGAGACCCAGTACTTC. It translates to CARHNGDNLGETQYF.

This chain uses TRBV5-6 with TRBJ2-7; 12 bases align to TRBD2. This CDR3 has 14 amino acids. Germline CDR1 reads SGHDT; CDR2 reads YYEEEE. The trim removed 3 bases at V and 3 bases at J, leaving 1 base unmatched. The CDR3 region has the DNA TGTGCCAGCAGCTGGACTAGCGGGGACTACGAGCAGTACTTC. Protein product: CASSWTSGDYEQYF.

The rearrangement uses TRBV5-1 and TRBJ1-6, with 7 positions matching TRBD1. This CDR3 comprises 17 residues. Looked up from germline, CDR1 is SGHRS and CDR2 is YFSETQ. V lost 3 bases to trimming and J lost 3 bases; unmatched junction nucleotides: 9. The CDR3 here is CASSSEGQGVYNSPLHF. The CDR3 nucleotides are TGCGCCAGCAGCTCGGAGGGGCAGGGGGTCTATAATTCACCCCTCCACTTT.

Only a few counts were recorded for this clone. Written as DNA, the CDR3 is TGTGCCAGCAGCTTCGTAGCGGGGGGGCAAGGAGATACGCAGTATTTT. Translated: CASSFVAGGQGDTQYF. This chain joins TRBV7-2 and TRBJ2-3; 11 nucleotides match TRBD2. This CDR3 region has 16 residues. Germline V gene data show CDR1 as SGHTA and CDR2 as FQGNSA. The J segment lost 5 bases and the V segment lost 3 bases, leaving 7 bases of the junction unmatched.

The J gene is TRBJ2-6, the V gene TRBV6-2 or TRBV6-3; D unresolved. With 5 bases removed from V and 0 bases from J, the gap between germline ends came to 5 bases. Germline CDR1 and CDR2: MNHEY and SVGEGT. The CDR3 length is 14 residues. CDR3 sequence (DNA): TGTGCCAGCAGTGGTAGCTCTGGGGCCAACGTCCTGACTTTC. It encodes CASSGSSGANVLTF.

CDR3 loop: CASSYPGTVNTYEQYF. CDR3 sequence (DNA): TGTGCCAGCAGTTACCCCGGGACAGTCAATACCTACGAGCAGTACTTC. The gene calls are TRBV6-6 and TRBJ2-7, with 7 bases identical to TRBD1. The germline CDR1 and CDR2 sequences are MNHNY and SVGAGI (reference sequence). This CDR3 region has 16 residues. V gave up 2 bases and J gave up 2 bases; unmatched junction bases: 9.

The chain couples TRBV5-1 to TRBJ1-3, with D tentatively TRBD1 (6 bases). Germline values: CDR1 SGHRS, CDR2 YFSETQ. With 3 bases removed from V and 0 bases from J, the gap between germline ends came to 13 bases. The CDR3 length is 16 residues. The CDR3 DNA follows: TGCGCCAGCAGCTCGGACAGTTTTAGCTCTGGAAACACCATATATTTT. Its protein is CASSSDSFSSGNTIYF.

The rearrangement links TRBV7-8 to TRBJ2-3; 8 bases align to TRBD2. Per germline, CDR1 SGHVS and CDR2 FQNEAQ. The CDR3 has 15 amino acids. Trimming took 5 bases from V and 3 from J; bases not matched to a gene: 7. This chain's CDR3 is CASSQGSGVTDTQYF. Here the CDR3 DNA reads TGTGCCAGCAGCCAGGGTAGCGGGGTGACAGATACGCAGTATTTT.

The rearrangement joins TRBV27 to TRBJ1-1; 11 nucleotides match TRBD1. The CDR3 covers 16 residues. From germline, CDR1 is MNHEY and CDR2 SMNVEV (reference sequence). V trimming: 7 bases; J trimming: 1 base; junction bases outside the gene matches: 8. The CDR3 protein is CASTRTGGIPNTEAFF. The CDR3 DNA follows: TGTGCCAGCACTCGGACAGGGGGCATACCGAACACTGAAGCTTTCTTT.

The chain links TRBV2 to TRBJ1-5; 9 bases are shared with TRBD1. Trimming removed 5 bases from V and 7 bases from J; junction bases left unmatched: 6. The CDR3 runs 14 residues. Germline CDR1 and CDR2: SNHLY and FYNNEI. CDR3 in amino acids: CASSIPGQGQPQHF. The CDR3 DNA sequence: TGTGCCAGCAGTATACCGGGACAGGGACAGCCCCAGCATTTT.

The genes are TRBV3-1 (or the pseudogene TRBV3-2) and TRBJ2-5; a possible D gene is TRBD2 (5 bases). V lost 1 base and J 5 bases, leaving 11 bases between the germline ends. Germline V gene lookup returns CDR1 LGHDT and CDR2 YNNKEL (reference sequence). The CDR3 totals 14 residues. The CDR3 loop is CASSQGYGGETQYF. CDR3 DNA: TGTGCCAGCAGCCAAGGCTACGGCGGGGAGACCCAGTACTTC.

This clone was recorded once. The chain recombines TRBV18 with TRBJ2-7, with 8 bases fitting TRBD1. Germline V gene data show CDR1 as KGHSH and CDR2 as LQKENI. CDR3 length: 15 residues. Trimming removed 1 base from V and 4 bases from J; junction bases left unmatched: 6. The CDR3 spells CASSPRAGGIYEQYF. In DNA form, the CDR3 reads TGTGCCAGCTCACCACGAGCAGGGGGCATTTACGAGCAGTACTTC.

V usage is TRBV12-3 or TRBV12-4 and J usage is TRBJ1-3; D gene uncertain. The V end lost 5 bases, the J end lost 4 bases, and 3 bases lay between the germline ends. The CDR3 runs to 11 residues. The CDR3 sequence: CASSGGNTIYF. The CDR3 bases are TGTGCCAGCAGTGGCGGAAACACCATATATTTT.